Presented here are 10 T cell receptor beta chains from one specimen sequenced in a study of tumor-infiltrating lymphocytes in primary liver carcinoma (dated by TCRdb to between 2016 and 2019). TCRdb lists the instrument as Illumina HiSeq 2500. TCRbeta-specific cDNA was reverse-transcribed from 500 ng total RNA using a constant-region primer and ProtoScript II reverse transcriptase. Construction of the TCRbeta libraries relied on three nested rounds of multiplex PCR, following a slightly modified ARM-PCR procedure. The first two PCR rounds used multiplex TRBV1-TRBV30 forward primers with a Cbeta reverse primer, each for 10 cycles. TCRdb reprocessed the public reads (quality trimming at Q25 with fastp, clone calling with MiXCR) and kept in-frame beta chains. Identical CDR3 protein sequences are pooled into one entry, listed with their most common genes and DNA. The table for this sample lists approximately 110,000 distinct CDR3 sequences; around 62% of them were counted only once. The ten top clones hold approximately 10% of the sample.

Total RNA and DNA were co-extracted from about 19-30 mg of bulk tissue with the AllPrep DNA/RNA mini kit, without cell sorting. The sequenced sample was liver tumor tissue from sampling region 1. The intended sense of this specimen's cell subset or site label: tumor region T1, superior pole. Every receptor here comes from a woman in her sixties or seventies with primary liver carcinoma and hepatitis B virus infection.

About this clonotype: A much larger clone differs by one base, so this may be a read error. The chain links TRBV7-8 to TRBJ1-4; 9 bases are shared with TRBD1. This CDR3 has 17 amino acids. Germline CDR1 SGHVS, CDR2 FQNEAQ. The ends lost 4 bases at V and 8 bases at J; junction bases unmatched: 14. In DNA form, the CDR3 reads TGTGCCAGCAGCTCCGGGACAGGGAATCTGAGGGCCGAAAAACTGTTTTTT. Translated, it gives CASSSGTGNLRAEKLFF.

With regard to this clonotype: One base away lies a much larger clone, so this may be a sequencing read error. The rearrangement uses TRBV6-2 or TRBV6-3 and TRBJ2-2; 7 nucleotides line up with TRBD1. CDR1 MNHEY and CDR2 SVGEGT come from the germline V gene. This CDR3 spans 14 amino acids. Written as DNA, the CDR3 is TGTGCCCGCAGACGGACAGGGAACACCGGGGAGCTGTTTTTT. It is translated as CARRRTGNTGELFF.

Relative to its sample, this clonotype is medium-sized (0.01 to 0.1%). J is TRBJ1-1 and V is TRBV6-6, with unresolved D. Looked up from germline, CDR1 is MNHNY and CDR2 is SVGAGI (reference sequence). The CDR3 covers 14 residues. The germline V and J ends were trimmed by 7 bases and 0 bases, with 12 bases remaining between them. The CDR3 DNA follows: TGTGCCAGCATTACCGCAGAAATGAACACTGAAGCTTTCTTT. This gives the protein CASITAEMNTEAFF.

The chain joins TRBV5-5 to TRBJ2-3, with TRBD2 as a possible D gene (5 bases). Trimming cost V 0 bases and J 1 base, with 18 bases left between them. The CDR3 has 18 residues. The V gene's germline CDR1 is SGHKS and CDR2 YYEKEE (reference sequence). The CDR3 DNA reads TGTGCCAGCAGCTTGGGGCCTAGCTGGAGGACCCGCACAGATACGCAGTATTTT. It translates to CASSLGPSWRTRTDTQYF.

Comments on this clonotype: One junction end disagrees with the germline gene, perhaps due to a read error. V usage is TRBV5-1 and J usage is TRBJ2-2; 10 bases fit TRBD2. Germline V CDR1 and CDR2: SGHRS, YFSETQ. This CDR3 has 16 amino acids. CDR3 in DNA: TGCGCCAGCAGCAATGGACTAGCGGCAGCGGGCGGGGAGCTGTTATTT. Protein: CASSNGLAAAGGELLF. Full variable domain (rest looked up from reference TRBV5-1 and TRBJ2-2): KAGVTQTPRYLIKTRGQQVTLSCSPISGHRSVSWYQQTPGQGLQFLFEYFSETQRNKGNFPGRFSGRQFSNSRSEMNVSTLELGDSALYLCASSNGLAAAGGELLFGEGSRLTVL.

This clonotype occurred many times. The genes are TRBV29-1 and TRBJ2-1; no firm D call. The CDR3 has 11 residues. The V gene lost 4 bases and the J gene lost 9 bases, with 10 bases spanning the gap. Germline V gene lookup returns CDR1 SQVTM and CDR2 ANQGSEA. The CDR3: CSVALDVEQFF. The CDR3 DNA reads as TGCAGCGTTGCGCTAGATGTTGAGCAGTTCTTC.

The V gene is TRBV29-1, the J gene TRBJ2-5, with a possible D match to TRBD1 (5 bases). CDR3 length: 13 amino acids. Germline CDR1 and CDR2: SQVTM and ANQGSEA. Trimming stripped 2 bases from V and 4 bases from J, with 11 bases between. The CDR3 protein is CSVEQQEGETQYF. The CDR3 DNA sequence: TGCAGCGTTGAACAACAGGAAGGAGAGACCCAGTACTTC. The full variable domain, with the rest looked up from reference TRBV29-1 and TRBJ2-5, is SAVISQKPSRDICQRGTSLTIQCQVDSQVTMMFWYRQQPGQSLTLIATANQGSEATYESGFVIDKFPISRPNLTFSTLTVSNMSPEDSSIYLCSVEQQEGETQYFGPGTRLLVL.

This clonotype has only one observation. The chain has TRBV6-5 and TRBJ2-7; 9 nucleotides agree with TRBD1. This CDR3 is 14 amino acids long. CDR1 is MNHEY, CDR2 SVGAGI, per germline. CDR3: CGSLRGQGSNKQYF. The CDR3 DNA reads TGTGGCAGTCTTCGGGGACAGGGTTCGAACAAGCAGTACTTC.

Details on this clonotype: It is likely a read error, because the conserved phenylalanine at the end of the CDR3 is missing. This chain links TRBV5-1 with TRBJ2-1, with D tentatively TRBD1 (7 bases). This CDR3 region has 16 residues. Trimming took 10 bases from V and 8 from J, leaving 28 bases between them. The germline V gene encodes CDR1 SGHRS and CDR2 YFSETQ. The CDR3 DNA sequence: TGCGCCGGCGGCGGGACAGAACAGGGGCGCCTCGATGAGCAGTTCCTC. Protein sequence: CAGGGTEQGRLDEQFL.

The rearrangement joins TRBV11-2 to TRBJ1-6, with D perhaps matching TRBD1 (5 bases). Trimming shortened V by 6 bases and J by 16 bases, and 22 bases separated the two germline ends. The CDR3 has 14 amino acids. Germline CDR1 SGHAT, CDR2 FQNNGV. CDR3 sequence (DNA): TGTGCCAGCAGGAGGGGATTACAGAATTCATCGCTCCACTTT. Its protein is CASRRGLQNSSLHF.